This T cell receptor beta chain originates from a study of blood T cell repertoires in COVID-19. Per the original data handling: Amplification of reference gene primers was used by the study to estimate nucleated cell counts. The repertoire was sequenced with immunoSEQ multiplex PCR; TCRdb's copy has only in-frame clones and lacks some. The DNA was the basis for D and trimming; V, J and clone size are from that table. The table includes fewer than 30,000 clones, approximately 90% detected once. Germline V gene sequence: CDR1 MDHEN, CDR2 SYDVKM. The V gene end was trimmed by 2 bases and the J gene end by 6 bases; junction bases not matched to a gene: 4. The CDR3 extends over 14 amino acids.

The rearrangement joins TRBV28 to TRBJ2-1; 7 bases line up with TRBD2. The sample taken for sequencing was peripheral blood. The receptor was isolated from a man in his sixties with acute or convalescent COVID-19. The CDR3 is CASSLASSGNEQFF. CDR3 coding DNA: TGTGCCAGCAGTTTAGCGTCTAGCGGCAATGAGCAGTTCTTC.